One and the same sample provided the 15 T cell receptor beta chains below, sequenced in a study of T cell repertoires in cytomegalovirus infection. No antigens are known for them. TCRdb independently ran MiXCR on the reads; one entry per CDR3 protein. Found here are 640,000 or so distinct CDR3 sequences, roughly 33% of them singletons; the top ten hold around a sixth. The source was cultured PBMCs, collected from culture after CMV antigen stimulation. The receptor source for this set is a human donor in good health (CMV status not recorded). Some clones in this sample may be carry-over from other donors' samples.

This chain connects TRBV9 to TRBJ1-4; TRBD1 might be the D (6 bases). V dropped 0 bases and J dropped 7 bases, with 10 bases sitting between them. The CDR3 is 14 residues long. CDR1 is SGDLS and CDR2 is YYNGEE in the germline V gene. The CDR3 is CASSVGGQSEKLFF. CDR3 DNA sequence: TGTGCCAGCAGCGTAGGGGGGCAGTCTGAAAAACTGTTTTTT. Full variable domain (outside the CDR3, taken from reference TRBV9 and TRBJ1-4): DSGVTQTPKHLITATGQRVTLRCSPRSGDLSVYWYQQSLDQGLQFLIQYYNGEERAKGNILERFSAQQFPDLHSELNLSSLELGDSALYFCASSVGGQSEKLFFGSGTQLSVL.

This clonotype was found a few times. J is TRBJ1-6 and V is TRBV7-2; no firm D call. Trimming shortened V by 5 bases and J by 5 bases, and 13 bases separated the two germline ends. CDR1 is SGHTA and CDR2 is FQGNSA in the germline V gene. The CDR3 spans 15 residues. The CDR3 here is CASSPRPRDNSPLHF. CDR3 sequence (DNA): TGTGCCAGCAGCCCCCGCCCGCGCGATAATTCACCCCTCCACTTT.

This clonotype was seen a few times. V and J are TRBV6-5 and TRBJ2-7; weak D call: TRBD2 (5 bases). Per the germline V gene, CDR1 is MNHEY and CDR2 is SVGAGI. The CDR3 sequence is 15 residues long. V gave up 5 bases and J gave up 2 bases, with 16 bases separating them. The CDR3 bases are TGTGCCAGCAGTGGACTTGCGTTGAGACCCTACGAGCAGTACTTC. This translates into CASSGLALRPYEQYF.

V is TRBV6-6 and J is TRBJ2-3, with D uncertain. In germline, CDR1 is MNHNY, CDR2 SVGAGI (reference sequence). V gave up 1 base and J gave up 6 bases, with 11 bases separating them. The CDR3 consists of 14 residues. The CDR3 DNA reads TGTGCCAGCAGTTACTTTGGGGTGGGGGATACGCAGTATTTT. This translates into CASSYFGVGDTQYF.

The chain recombines TRBV11-3 with TRBJ2-5; TRBD1 matches 9 bases. Germline V CDR1 and CDR2: SGHNT, YENEEA. The CDR3 sequence is 16 residues long. V gave up 4 bases and J gave up 4 bases; unmatched junction bases: 10. CDR3 amino acids: CASSYPNQQGAETQYF. CDR3 sequence (DNA): TGTGCCAGCAGCTACCCAAACCAACAGGGGGCAGAGACCCAGTACTTC.

V and J are TRBV7-9 and TRBJ2-4, with D possibly matching TRBD1 (5 bases). CDR3 length: 16 amino acids. Trimming stripped 0 bases from V and 0 bases from J, with 9 bases between. Germline CDR1 SEHNR, CDR2 FQNEAQ (reference sequence). CDR3 region: CASSLAGELAKNIQYF. The CDR3 bases are TGTGCCAGCAGCTTAGCAGGGGAACTAGCCAAAAACATTCAGTACTTC.

This clonotype was recorded a few times. This rearrangement joins TRBV7-2 to TRBJ2-3, with TRBD2 matching 8 bases. This CDR3 has 16 amino acids. J was trimmed by 7 bases and V by 5 bases; bases with no gene match: 14. CDR1 and CDR2 from the germline V gene are SGHTA and FQGNSA. CDR3 amino acids: CASSRASGSALNTQYF. The CDR3 DNA reads TGTGCCAGCAGCCGTGCTAGCGGGTCGGCTCTGAATACGCAGTATTTT.

To note about this clonotype: The junction shows a germline mismatch at one end, possibly a read error. The chain recombines TRBV4-2 with TRBJ2-3, with 7 positions matching TRBD2. The CDR3 loop spans 17 amino acids. In germline, CDR1 is LGHNA, CDR2 YNFKEQ. The DNA of the CDR3 is TGTGCCAGTAGCCAAGCCTTGGCTAGCGGAGATACAGATACGCAGTATTTT. As protein: CASSQALASGDTDTQYF.

This chain links TRBV7-9 with TRBJ2-7; 7 positions match TRBD1. The V segment lost 4 bases and the J segment 4 bases; nucleotides outside the gene matches: 4. Germline V CDR1 and CDR2: SEHNR, FQNEAQ (reference sequence). The CDR3 runs 13 residues. As DNA, the CDR3 is TGTGCCAGCAGCTGGTCAGGGGGTTACGAGCAGTACTTC. It codes for CASSWSGGYEQYF.

This clonotype appeared a few times. V gene TRBV12-3 or TRBV12-4 combines with J gene TRBJ1-2; tentatively, D is TRBD1 (6 bases). V shed 5 bases and J shed 4 bases, with 11 bases lying between them. The CDR3 has 13 residues. In DNA, the CDR3 is TGTGCCAGCAGTCGGGCAGGGGCCTATGGCTACACCTTC. Translating it yields CASSRAGAYGYTF.

The table lists this clonotype with a few counts. The chain's CDR3 is CASSLIRHEQYF. DNA of the CDR3: TGTGCCAGCAGTTTAATTAGGCACGAGCAGTACTTC. The chain recombines TRBV12-3 or TRBV12-4 with TRBJ2-7, with D hard to call. The CDR3 spans 12 residues. The germline V and J ends were trimmed by 2 bases and 5 bases, with 7 bases remaining between them.

This clonotype has only a few counts. The rearrangement joins TRBV7-6 to TRBJ1-6; perhaps TRBD1 as D (5 bases). The germline gives CDR1 SGHVS, CDR2 FNYEAQ. Trimming pared 1 base from V and 0 bases from J, leaving 16 bases between. This CDR3 spans 19 amino acids. The chain's CDR3 is CASSLEPGPNPSYNSPLHF. CDR3 in DNA: TGTGCCAGCAGCTTAGAGCCGGGACCCAACCCCTCCTATAATTCACCCCTCCACTTT.

This clonotype occurred a few times. The genes are TRBV6-6 and TRBJ1-6; TRBD1 matches 8 bases. Germline trimming cut 5 bases from V and 11 bases from J; bases unmatched to any gene: 8. CDR1 and CDR2 from the germline V gene are MNHNY and SVGAGI (reference sequence). The CDR3 spans 14 residues. The CDR3 loop reads CASSRRQGMAPLHF. The CDR3 DNA sequence: TGTGCCAGCAGTAGACGACAGGGGATGGCACCCCTCCACTTT.

This clonotype was picked up a small number of times. This rearrangement joins TRBV29-1 to TRBJ2-1, with D perhaps matching TRBD2 (6 bases). V lost 5 bases and J 6 bases, leaving 23 bases between the germline ends. Germline V lookup: CDR1 SQVTM, CDR2 ANQGSEA. The CDR3 runs to 16 residues. The DNA of the CDR3 is TGCAGCGTTCCCAACTGGGTAGCGGCGAGGGGCAATGAGCAGTTCTTC. It translates to CSVPNWVAARGNEQFF.

This clonotype was counted only a few times. V is TRBV7-2 and J is TRBJ1-2, with a weak D call TRBD1 (6 bases). The V gene's germline CDR1 is SGHTA and CDR2 FQGNSA. V was shortened by 5 bases and J by 2 bases, with 12 bases between the two germline ends. The CDR3 spans 14 residues. CDR3 loop: CASSLLGQNYGYTF. The CDR3 region has the DNA TGTGCCAGCAGCCTATTAGGACAGAACTATGGCTACACCTTC.